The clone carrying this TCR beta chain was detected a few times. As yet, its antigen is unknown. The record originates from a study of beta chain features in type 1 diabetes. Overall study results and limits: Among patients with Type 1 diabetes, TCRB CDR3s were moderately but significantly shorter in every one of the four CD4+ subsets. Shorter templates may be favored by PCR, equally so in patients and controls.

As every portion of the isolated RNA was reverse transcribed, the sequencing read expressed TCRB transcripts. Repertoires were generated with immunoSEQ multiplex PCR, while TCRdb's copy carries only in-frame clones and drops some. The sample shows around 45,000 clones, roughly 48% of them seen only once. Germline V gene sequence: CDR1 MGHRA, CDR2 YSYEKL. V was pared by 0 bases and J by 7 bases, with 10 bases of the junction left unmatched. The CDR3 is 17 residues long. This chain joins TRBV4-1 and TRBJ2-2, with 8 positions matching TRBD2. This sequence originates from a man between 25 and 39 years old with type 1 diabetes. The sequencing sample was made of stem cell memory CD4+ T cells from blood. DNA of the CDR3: TGCGCCAGCAGCCAAGAAAGCGCGGGAGGCCGGGGCGGGGAGCTGTTTTTT. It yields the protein CASSQESAGGRGGELFF.